This T cell receptor beta chain emerged from a study of blood T cell repertoires in COVID-19. Methods used by the authors: Using reference gene primer amplification, nucleated cell counts were estimated. Only in-frame clones appear in the TCRdb table, and some are missing; sequencing was by immunoSEQ multiplex PCR. The D gene and trimming were derived from the DNA, and the V and J assignments and clone size from that table. The data contain 200,000 or so clones, roughly 84% of them singletons. V lost 2 bases, J lost 0 bases, and 14 bases lay in between. Germline CDR1 reads MNHEY; CDR2 reads SVGEGT. The CDR3 has 17 residues.

J is TRBJ1-5 and V is TRBV6-2 or TRBV6-3; no firm D call. Sequenced input: peripheral blood. This clonotype originated in a woman in her thirties or forties who had recovered from COVID-19. CDR3 sequence reads: CASSYAFVQSSNQPQHF. The CDR3 DNA follows: TGTGCCAGCAGTTACGCCTTCGTCCAGTCTAGCAATCAGCCCCAGCATTTT.